This is a list of T cell receptor beta chains from one sample in a study of blood T cell repertoires in COVID-19. Only in-frame clones appear in the TCRdb table, and some are missing; sequencing was by immunoSEQ multiplex PCR. The sample has about 73,000 clones, roughly 80% seen once. What was sequenced was peripheral blood. The source of these receptors is a man aged 70-80 years with COVID-19, enrolled during active disease. Both conserved end residues are part of each CDR3. A D gene is named only where the DNA matches it firmly. Not every row has a clone size; where given, it reads once, few, many or a size class.

D: TRBD1; size: .; V: TRBV5-8; J: TRBJ2-5; CDR3: CASTDRGAGQETQYF; DNA: TGTGCCAGCACCGACAGGGGCGCTGGGCAAGAGACCCAGTACTTC
D: .; size: few; V: TRBV7-2; J: TRBJ1-1; CDR3: CASSLGPSQAEAFF; DNA: TGTGCCAGCAGCTTAGGACCGTCCCAGGCTGAAGCTTTCTTT
D: .; size: few; V: TRBV24-1; J: TRBJ2-1; CDR3: CATSAAPGLRDNEQFF; DNA: TGTGCCACCAGTGCCGCTCCGGGACTCCGGGACAATGAGCAGTTCTTC
D: .; size: .; V: TRBV28; J: TRBJ1-5; CDR3: CASSLGHSNQPQHF; DNA: TGTGCCAGCAGCCTGGGGCACAGCAATCAGCCCCAGCATTTT
D: .; size: .; V: TRBV2; J: TRBJ1-6; CDR3: CASTEIGAVNSPLHF; DNA: TGTGCCAGTACCGAAATTGGGGCAGTTAATTCACCCCTCCACTTT
D: TRBD1; size: .; V: TRBV15; J: TRBJ1-5; CDR3: CATSRDRTGANQPQHF; DNA: TGTGCCACCAGCAGAGATAGAACAGGGGCCAATCAGCCCCAGCATTTT
D: TRBD1; size: .; V: TRBV11-3; J: TRBJ2-1; CDR3: CASSLGQGAYNEQFF; DNA: TGTGCCAGCAGCTTAGGGCAGGGGGCCTACAATGAGCAGTTCTTC
D: .; size: .; V: TRBV7-2; J: TRBJ1-5; CDR3: CASSLGWRDQPQHF; DNA: TGTGCCAGCAGCTTAGGTTGGAGAGATCAGCCCCAGCATTTT
D: TRBD1; size: .; V: TRBV5-1; J: TRBJ1-2; CDR3: CASSPGTGNGYTF; DNA: TGCGCCAGCAGCCCAGGGACAGGGAATGGCTACACCTTC
D: .; size: .; V: TRBV30; J: TRBJ2-6; CDR3: CAWSPFGVGANVLTF; DNA: TGTGCCTGGAGTCCTTTCGGGGTGGGGGCCAACGTCCTGACTTTC
D: .; size: .; V: TRBV7-9; J: TRBJ2-1; CDR3: CASKMGGGRINEQFF; DNA: TGTGCCAGCAAAATGGGAGGGGGGCGGATCAATGAGCAGTTCTTC